The clone carrying this T cell receptor (beta chain) was picked up a small number of times. What it binds is unknown. The ends lost 4 bases at V and 12 bases at J; junction bases unmatched: 3. The CDR3 loop spans 11 amino acids. The germline V gene encodes CDR1 MGHRA and CDR2 YSYEKL. These data originate in a study of T-cell reconstitution after alpha-beta-depleted transplantation in children. Overall study results and limits: Several hundred graft clones that had expanded were reportedly the source of alpha-beta T cells about two months after transplant. After one year, T-cell counts and TCRbeta diversity mostly came from new T cells. Where some patients showed high TCRbeta diversity at day 60, it came from recipient T cells and thymic progenitors that had survived.

During its preparation, the TCRbeta library received unique molecular identifiers. TCRdb reprocessed the PCR reads via MiXCR and lists one record per CDR3 protein. Of about a million distinct CDR3 sequences in the sample, about 30% were seen once. The chain combines TRBV4-1 with TRBJ2-7; 10 nucleotides line up with TRBD1. This sequence originates from a boy under three years old who had a stem cell transplant for SCID, so the T cells may come from the graft donor. The sample here was PBMCs, mostly from graft donor cells, taken 360 days after TCRalphabeta/CD19-depleted stem cell transplant. CDR3 nucleotides: TGCGCCAGCAGCCCCGGGACAGGGGTGTACTTC. It encodes CASSPGTGVYF.